Sequencing of this TCR beta chain was carried out in a study of cytomegalovirus exposure and HLA in healthy donors. The overall study: Earlier, almost 120 million unique TCR beta sequences were recovered from roughly 180 million T cells by an analysis. Findings of the study overall: Later on, analysis showed that most CMV-associated TCR beta chains appeared to be HLA-restricted.

Concerning this clone: The antigen is undetermined.

Participants comprised healthy donors of bone marrow. PCR amplification relied on 60 Vbeta primers (plus 13 Jbeta primers). The data were produced by immunoSEQ multiplex PCR, yet TCRdb's version contains in-frame clones alone and is incomplete. The sample holds 95,000 to 100,000 clones, 75% seen once. Trimming removed 5 bases at V and 3 bases at J, with 16 bases between. CDR1 is SGHAT and CDR2 is FQDESV in the germline V gene (reference sequence). There are 15 residues in the CDR3. V gene TRBV11-1 combines with J gene TRBJ1-1; TRBD1 is a possible D gene (6 bases). Sequenced: PBMCs. This TCR was recovered from a man aged 50 or older in good health and CMV-seronegative. CDR3 sequence: CASSPGHLEDTEAFF. As DNA, the CDR3 is TGTGCCAGCAGCCCGGGACACCTTGAGGACACTGAAGCTTTCTTT. The full variable domain, in which reference TRBV11-1 and TRBJ1-1 provide the parts outside the CDR3, is EAEVAQSPRYKITEKSQAVAFWCDPISGHATLYWYRQILGQGPELLVQFQDESVVDDSQLPKDRFSAERLKGVDSTLKIQPAELGDSAMYLCASSPGHLEDTEAFFGQGTRLTVV.